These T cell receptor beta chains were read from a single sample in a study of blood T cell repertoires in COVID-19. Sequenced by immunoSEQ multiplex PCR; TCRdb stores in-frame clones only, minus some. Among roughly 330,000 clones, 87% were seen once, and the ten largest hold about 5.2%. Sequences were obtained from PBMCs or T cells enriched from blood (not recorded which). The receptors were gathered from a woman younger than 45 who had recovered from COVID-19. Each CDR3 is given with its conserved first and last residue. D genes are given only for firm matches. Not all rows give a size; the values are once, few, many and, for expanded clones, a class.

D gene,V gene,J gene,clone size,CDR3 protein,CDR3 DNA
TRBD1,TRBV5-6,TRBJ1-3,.,CASSLAGQGSRNTIYF,TGTGCCAGCAGCTTGGCGGGACAGGGTTCGAGAAACACCATATATTTT
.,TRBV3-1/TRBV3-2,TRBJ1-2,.,CASSQDGGLGYTF,TGTGCCAGCAGCCAAGACGGGGGGCTGGGCTACACCTTC
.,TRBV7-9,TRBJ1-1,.,CASSPTGGGNTEAFF,TGTGCCAGCAGCCCCACCGGGGGGGGGAACACTGAAGCTTTCTTT
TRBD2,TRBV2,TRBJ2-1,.,CASRVAGGPYNEQFF,TGTGCCAGCAGGGTAGCGGGGGGCCCCTACAATGAGCAGTTCTTC
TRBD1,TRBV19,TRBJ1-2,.,CASNFGQGKVIAF,TGTGCCAGCAATTTCGGACAGGGTAAAGTAATCGCCTTC
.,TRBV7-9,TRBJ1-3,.,CASSPPGSGGNTIYF,TGTGCCAGCAGCCCACCAGGGTCAGGTGGAAACACCATATATTTT
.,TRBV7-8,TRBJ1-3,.,CASSLEGSGNTIYF,TGTGCCAGCAGCTTAGAAGGGAGTGGAAACACCATATATTTT
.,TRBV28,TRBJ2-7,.,CASSGQPLYEQYF,TGTGCCAGCAGCGGACAGCCCCTCTACGAGCAGTACTTC
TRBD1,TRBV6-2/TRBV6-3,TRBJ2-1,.,CASSHRTGSSYNEQFF,TGTGCCAGCAGCCACAGGACAGGAAGCTCCTACAATGAGCAGTTCTTC
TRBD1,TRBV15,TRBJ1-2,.,CATSRDRVGNYGYTF,TGTGCCACCAGCAGGGACAGGGTTGGGAACTATGGCTACACCTTC
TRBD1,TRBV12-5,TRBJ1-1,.,CASGLDRGPGNTEAFF,TGTGCTAGTGGTTTGGACAGGGGGCCGGGGAACACTGAAGCTTTCTTT
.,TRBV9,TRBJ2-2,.,CASSVYAGELFF,TGTGCCAGCAGCGTATATGCCGGGGAGCTGTTTTTT
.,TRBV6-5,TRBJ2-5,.,CASRQTVPETQYF,TGTGCCAGCAGACAGACAGTTCCAGAGACCCAGTACTTC
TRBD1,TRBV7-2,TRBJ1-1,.,CASSLAKTGGTEAFF,TGTGCCAGCAGCTTAGCGAAGACAGGGGGCACTGAAGCTTTCTTT
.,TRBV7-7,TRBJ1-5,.,CASSLGVREVGQPQHF,TGTGCTAGCAGCTTAGGAGTCAGGGAGGTGGGTCAGCCCCAGCATTTT
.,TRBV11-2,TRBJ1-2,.,CASSPHHGDYGYTF,TGTGCCAGCAGCCCCCATCACGGGGACTATGGCTACACCTTC
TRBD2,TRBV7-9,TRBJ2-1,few,CASSPGLAVYNEQFF,TGTGCCAGCAGCCCCGGACTAGCGGTTTACAATGAGCAGTTCTTC
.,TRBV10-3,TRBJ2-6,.,CAISESDKGGSGANVLTF,TGTGCCATCAGTGAGTCTGATAAAGGGGGCTCTGGGGCCAACGTCCTGACTTTC
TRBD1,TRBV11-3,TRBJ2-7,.,CASGRQGAYEQYF,TGTGCCAGCGGTCGACAGGGGGCCTACGAGCAGTACTTC
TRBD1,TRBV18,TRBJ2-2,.,CASSRTGATGELFF,TGTGCCAGCTCCCGGACAGGGGCGACCGGGGAGCTGTTTTTT
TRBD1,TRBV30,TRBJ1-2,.,CAWRAGGSIYGYTF,TGTGCCTGGAGGGCAGGGGGGAGCATCTATGGCTACACCTTC
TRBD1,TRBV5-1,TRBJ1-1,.,CASSLGQGNAEAFF,TGCGCCAGCAGCTTGGGACAGGGGAATGCTGAAGCTTTCTTT
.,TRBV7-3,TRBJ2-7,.,CASSHRGRRYEQYF,TGTGCCAGCAGCCATAGGGGGAGAAGGTACGAGCAGTACTTC
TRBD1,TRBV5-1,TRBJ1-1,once,CASSPDRGDGNTEAFF,TGCGCCAGCAGCCCTGACAGGGGGGATGGGAACACTGAAGCTTTCTTT
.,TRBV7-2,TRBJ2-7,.,CASSLAGVAASYEQYF,TGTGCCAGCAGCTTAGCAGGTGTAGCGGCCTCCTACGAGCAGTACTTC
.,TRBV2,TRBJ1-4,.,CASSGRETTNEKLFF,TGTGCCAGCAGTGGACGGGAGACAACTAATGAAAAACTGTTTTTT
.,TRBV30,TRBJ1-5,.,CAWSDTAQPQHF,TGTGCCTGGAGTGACACAGCTCAGCCCCAGCATTTT
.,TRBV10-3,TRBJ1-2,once,CAISAGYYGYTF,TGTGCCATCAGTGCAGGGTACTATGGCTACACCTTC
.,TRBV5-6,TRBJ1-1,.,CASSRRRGMNTEAFF,TGTGCCAGCAGCCGACGTAGAGGGATGAACACTGAAGCTTTCTTT
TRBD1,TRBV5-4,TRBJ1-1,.,CASSAVQGRTEAFF,TGTGCCAGCAGCGCCGTACAGGGGAGGACTGAAGCTTTCTTT
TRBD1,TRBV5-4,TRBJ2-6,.,CASSLATGAGANVLTF,TGTGCCAGCAGCTTGGCCACAGGGGCCGGGGCCAACGTCCTGACTTTC
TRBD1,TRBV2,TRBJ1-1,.,CASSGGQVQPEAFF,TGTGCCAGCAGTGGGGGACAGGTTCAGCCTGAAGCTTTCTTT
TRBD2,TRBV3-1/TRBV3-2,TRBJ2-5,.,CASSPGLAGGAQYF,TGTGCCAGCAGCCCGGGACTAGCGGGGGGCGCCCAGTACTTC
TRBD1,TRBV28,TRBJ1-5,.,CASSIQGANQPQHF,TGTGCCAGCAGCATACAGGGGGCGAATCAGCCCCAGCATTTT